These T cell receptor beta chains were read from a single sample in a study of T cell responses to AZD1222 COVID-19 vaccine. Here immunoSEQ multiplex PCR was the method, and the copy in TCRdb shows in-frame clones only, minus some. The sample lists about 210,000 clones, about 95% occurring once. Specimen: peripheral blood, collected 28 days after the second dose of the MenACWY control vaccine. These TCRs come from an adult who received the MenACWY meningococcal vaccine as a control. The CDR3 runs from the conserved cysteine through the conserved F or W. A D gene is named only where the DNA matches it firmly. A clone size is listed for some rows: how often the clone was seen (once, few, many), or a class if it is expanded.

D gene	clone size	V gene	J gene	CDR3 DNA	CDR3 protein
.	.	TRBV28	TRBJ1-1	TGTGCCAGCAGCACCAGTTTGGTCCCTGAAGCTTTCTTT	CASSTSLVPEAFF
TRBD1	.	TRBV28	TRBJ1-1	TGTGCCAGCAGTTTAGGGCAGGGGGCTGGTTTCTTT	CASSLGQGAGFF
TRBD1	.	TRBV28	TRBJ1-5	TGTGCCAGCAGTTTCGGGGGGACAGGACAGCCCCAGCATTTT	CASSFGGTGQPQHF
.	.	TRBV28	TRBJ1-5	TGTGCCAGCAACCCAGGAGGTGTCAGCCAGCATTTT	CASNPGGVSQHF
TRBD1	.	TRBV2	TRBJ1-5	TGTGCCAGCAGTGAAGGTCAGGGGGGGGGTCAGCCCCAGCATTTT	CASSEGQGGGQPQHF
.	.	TRBV6-1	TRBJ2-7	TGTGCCAGCAGTGAAGGACGGCTCCACGAGCAGTACTTC	CASSEGRLHEQYF
TRBD1	.	TRBV3-1/TRBV3-2	TRBJ2-1	TGTGCCAGCAGCCGCTCAGGGGGTAATGAGCAGTTCTTC	CASSRSGGNEQFF
.	.	TRBV24-1	TRBJ2-6	TGTGCCACCAGTGACCCGGACATCTCTGGGGCCAACGTCCTGACTTTC	CATSDPDISGANVLTF
.	.	TRBV5-6	TRBJ2-7	TGTGCCAGCAGCTTGGGGACAACCTTCTACGAGCAGTACTTC	CASSLGTTFYEQYF
.	.	TRBV5-1	TRBJ1-4	TGCGCCAGCAGCTTGGCCCAGGGCCGGGGAGAAAAACTGTTTTTT	CASSLAQGRGEKLFF
.	.	TRBV6-2/TRBV6-3	TRBJ1-2	TGTGCCAGCAGTTACATGACAGTCTACACCTTC	CASSYMTVYTF
.	once	TRBV29-1	TRBJ2-7	TGCAGCGTTATTCCCCTGGACCGCACCGAGCAGTACTTC	CSVIPLDRTEQYF
.	.	TRBV6-1	TRBJ1-2	TGTGCCAGCAGTGAAGGTCAGGTCCGGGTAGGCTACACCTTC	CASSEGQVRVGYTF
TRBD2	.	TRBV7-2	TRBJ2-5	TGTGCCAGCAGCTTCACTAGCGGGGGGACCCTCCAAGAGACCCAGTACTTC	CASSFTSGGTLQETQYF
TRBD1	.	TRBV7-2	TRBJ1-2	TGTGCCAGCAGCTCCGGGACAGGGGGCCCCTATGGCTACACCTTC	CASSSGTGGPYGYTF
.	.	TRBV28	TRBJ2-5	TGTGCCAGCAGTTTCTCGGGGGGCGGGAAGACCCAGTACTTC	CASSFSGGGKTQYF
.	once	TRBV5-1	TRBJ2-6	TGCGCCAGCAGCCCGACAGGCCCCTCTGGGGCCAACGTCCTGACTTTC	CASSPTGPSGANVLTF
.	.	TRBV6-1	TRBJ1-5	TGTGCCAGCAGTGACCCAGACAGCTTTAGTCAGCCCCAGCATTTT	CASSDPDSFSQPQHF
.	.	TRBV27	TRBJ2-2	TGTGCCAGCAGTCGGGCGGGTCGGCAGACCACCGGGGAGCTGTTTTTT	CASSRAGRQTTGELFF
TRBD1	.	TRBV6-1	TRBJ2-7	TGTGCCAGCAGTGTGCTGGGACAGGGGGCGTCCTACGAGCAGTACTTC	CASSVLGQGASYEQYF
.	.	TRBV19	TRBJ2-2	TGTGCCAGTAGCCAGCGGAGCCCGAACACCGGGGAGCTGTTTTTT	CASSQRSPNTGELFF